These T cell receptor beta chains were read from a single sample in a study of blood T cell repertoires in COVID-19. The protocol was immunoSEQ multiplex PCR, while the TCRdb copy is restricted to in-frame clones and leaves out a portion. The sample has 280,000 or so clones; 89% are singletons. Sequenced: peripheral blood. The receptors stem from an older woman with acute or convalescent COVID-19. The CDR3 runs from the conserved cysteine through the conserved F or W. The D gene is left open where the match is weak. Not every row has a clone size; where given, it reads once, few, many or a size class.

TRBV6-1	-	TRBJ1-1	-	CASSANGGGTEAFF	TGTGCCAGCAGTGCAAACGGGGGGGGCACTGAAGCTTTCTTT
TRBV25-1	-	TRBJ2-7	-	CASSEGSAFYEQYF	TGTGCCAGCAGTGAAGGTAGCGCATTCTACGAGCAGTACTTC
TRBV2	-	TRBJ2-7	-	CASLSGTYEQYF	TGTGCCAGCCTTTCAGGGACCTACGAGCAGTACTTC
TRBV7-9	TRBD1	TRBJ2-1	-	CASSLAGQGTNEQFF	TGTGCCAGCAGCTTAGCGGGACAGGGAACGAATGAGCAGTTCTTC
TRBV4-3	-	TRBJ1-2	-	CASSHQGDRGYTF	TGCGCCAGCAGCCACCAAGGGGATAGGGGCTACACCTTC
TRBV9	-	TRBJ2-5	-	CASTPSPRGGETQYF	TGTGCCAGCACCCCGTCGCCTAGGGGGGGGGAGACCCAGTACTTC
TRBV12-3/TRBV12-4	TRBD1	TRBJ1-1	-	CASSITGGTEAFF	TGTGCCAGCAGTATTACAGGGGGAACTGAAGCTTTCTTT
TRBV13	TRBD1	TRBJ1-2	few	CASSLGTGGHYGYTF	TGTGCCAGCAGCTTAGGGACAGGGGGCCACTATGGCTACACCTTC
TRBV6-4	-	TRBJ1-5	-	CASSEDRTSNQPQHF	TGTGCCAGCAGTGAAGACAGGACTAGCAATCAGCCCCAGCATTTT
TRBV5-4	-	TRBJ1-2	-	CASSPVGGGLGYTF	TGTGCCAGCAGCCCCGTAGGGGGGGGGCTTGGCTACACCTTC
TRBV2	TRBD1	TRBJ1-5	once	CASRSRQGRNQPQHF	TGTGCCAGCAGATCTCGACAGGGACGCAATCAGCCCCAGCATTTT
TRBV3-1/TRBV3-2	TRBD2	TRBJ2-5	-	CASSFTSGGGTQYF	TGTGCCAGCAGCTTTACTAGCGGGGGGGGGACCCAGTACTTC
TRBV21-1	-	TRBJ2-1	few	CASSKGGSGSNEQFF	TGTGCCAGCAGCAAAGGTGGTAGCGGGAGCAATGAGCAGTTCTTC
TRBV19	-	TRBJ2-7	-	CASSIGTVYEQYF	TGTGCCAGTAGTATAGGGACAGTTTACGAGCAGTACTTC
TRBV28	-	TRBJ1-2	-	CASSLRGRGYGYTF	TGTGCCAGCAGTTTGAGGGGGAGAGGCTATGGCTACACCTTC
TRBV6-5	TRBD1	TRBJ2-5	-	CASSGTGAWQETQYF	TGTGCCAGCAGCGGGACAGGAGCCTGGCAAGAGACCCAGTACTTC
TRBV4-3	TRBD2	TRBJ2-1	once	CASSQTSGRGNEQFF	TGCGCCAGCAGCCAGACTAGCGGGAGGGGCAATGAGCAGTTCTTC
TRBV9	TRBD2	TRBJ2-3	-	CASSVDGTSEDTQYF	TGTGCCAGCAGCGTAGACGGGACTAGCGAAGATACGCAGTATTTT
TRBV18	-	TRBJ2-2	-	CASSPMAGMGNTGELFF	TGTGCCAGCTCACCAATGGCGGGGATGGGAAACACCGGGGAGCTGTTTTTT
TRBV9	TRBD1	TRBJ1-3	-	CASSVNRGTGNTIYF	TGTGCCAGCAGCGTAAACAGGGGGACTGGAAACACCATATATTTT
TRBV9	-	TRBJ2-3	-	CASSVAPSLGTDTQYF	TGTGCCAGCAGCGTAGCCCCTAGTCTCGGCACAGATACGCAGTATTTT
TRBV19	TRBD1	TRBJ2-3	-	CASTLGQARFTDTQYF	TGTGCCAGTACCCTTGGACAGGCGAGGTTCACAGATACGCAGTATTTT
TRBV12-3/TRBV12-4	-	TRBJ1-2	-	CASSLAQGYGYTF	TGTGCCAGCAGTTTAGCTCAGGGGTATGGCTACACCTTC
TRBV19	TRBD1	TRBJ2-3	-	CASGRDRSDTQYF	TGTGCCAGTGGAAGGGACAGGTCAGATACGCAGTATTTT
TRBV19	-	TRBJ2-7	-	CASNPTITGIMREQYF	TGTGCCAGTAACCCTACCATAACAGGGATAATGCGCGAGCAGTACTTC
TRBV7-6	-	TRBJ2-2	-	CASSLEDRYGIRFGGELFF	TGTGCCAGCAGCTTAGAGGATCGGTACGGGATTAGGTTTGGCGGGGAGCTGTTTTTT
TRBV2	TRBD1	TRBJ1-2	-	CASSETGDYGYTF	TGTGCCAGCAGTGAGACAGGGGACTATGGCTACACCTTC
TRBV7-9	TRBD1	TRBJ1-1	-	CASSSRTGGEMNTEAFF	TGTGCCAGCAGCTCCCGGACAGGGGGCGAGATGAACACTGAAGCTTTCTTT
TRBV27	-	TRBJ1-1	-	CASSLSAGNTEAFF	TGTGCCAGCAGTTTATCCGCCGGTAACACTGAAGCTTTCTTT
TRBV5-1	-	TRBJ1-3	-	CASSLDRDRRKAGNTIYF	TGCGCCAGCAGCTTGGACAGAGACAGAAGGAAGGCTGGAAACACCATATATTTT
TRBV7-6	-	TRBJ1-2	-	CASSSQPVGGTNYGYTF	TGTGCCAGCAGCTCCCAGCCAGTGGGGGGGACTAACTATGGCTACACCTTC
TRBV5-6	TRBD2	TRBJ2-5	-	CASSLGVAGRQETQYF	TGTGCCAGCAGCTTAGGAGTAGCGGGCCGACAAGAGACCCAGTACTTC
TRBV3-1/TRBV3-2	-	TRBJ2-1	-	CASRGGIPLSYNEQFF	TGTGCCAGCAGGGGGGGTATCCCCCTATCCTACAATGAGCAGTTCTTC
TRBV2	TRBD1	TRBJ1-1	-	CASSGQGGTEAFF	TGTGCCAGCAGTGGGCAGGGGGGCACTGAAGCTTTCTTT
TRBV29-1	TRBD1	TRBJ1-4	-	CSVAGGAVEKLFF	TGCAGCGTCGCAGGGGGCGCGGTTGAAAAACTGTTTTTT
TRBV6-5	TRBD1	TRBJ1-2	-	CASRNRDSLFYGYTF	TGTGCCAGCAGGAACCGGGACAGCTTATTCTATGGCTACACCTTC
TRBV28	-	TRBJ2-2	-	CASSSAGTNTGELFF	TGTGCCAGCAGTTCGGCCGGGACGAACACCGGGGAGCTGTTTTTT
TRBV7-2	TRBD1	TRBJ2-1	-	CASSSTGGPYNEQFF	TGTGCCAGCAGCTCTACAGGGGGGCCATACAATGAGCAGTTCTTC
TRBV4-2	-	TRBJ2-1	-	CASSPDSYNEQFF	TGTGCCAGCAGCCCCGACAGCTACAATGAGCAGTTCTTC
TRBV3-1/TRBV3-2	TRBD1	TRBJ1-1	-	CASSQEGTGGLGTEAFF	TGTGCCAGCAGCCAAGAAGGCACAGGGGGCTTGGGCACTGAAGCTTTCTTT
TRBV9	-	TRBJ2-1	-	CASSVSVNEQFF	TGTGCCAGCAGCGTGTCAGTCAATGAGCAGTTCTTC
TRBV27	TRBD2	TRBJ2-1	-	CASSSPRTRDNEQFF	TGTGCCAGCAGTTCGCCCAGGACTAGGGACAATGAGCAGTTCTTC
TRBV7-8	TRBD1	TRBJ2-7	once	CASSSDRVPYEQYF	TGTGCCAGCAGCTCAGACAGGGTACCCTACGAGCAGTACTTC
TRBV28	-	TRBJ1-6	-	CASSSTGRNNSPLHF	TGTGCCAGCAGTTCGACGGGAAGGAATAATTCACCCCTCCACTTT
TRBV19	-	TRBJ1-5	-	CASSLTKPNQPQHF	TGTGCCAGTAGCCTAACGAAGCCCAATCAGCCCCAGCATTTT
TRBV15	TRBD2	TRBJ2-2	-	CATSRDGIGSGGFPTGELFF	TGTGCCACCAGCAGAGACGGCATAGGGAGCGGGGGGTTCCCCACCGGGGAGCTGTTTTTT
TRBV27	TRBD1	TRBJ1-1	-	CASGDRGAGTEAFF	TGTGCCAGCGGGGACAGGGGCGCGGGCACTGAAGCTTTCTTT
TRBV7-3	TRBD2	TRBJ2-3	-	CASSLELAGALGGTQYF	TGTGCCAGCAGCTTAGAACTAGCGGGCGCGCTAGGGGGTACGCAGTATTTT
TRBV5-1	TRBD1	TRBJ2-5	once	CASSLRPGQGAETQYF	TGCGCCAGCAGCTTACGACCGGGACAGGGGGCAGAGACCCAGTACTTC
TRBV7-9	-	TRBJ2-7	-	CASSLVVDKHYSYEQYF	TGTGCCAGCAGCTTAGTGGTCGATAAGCACTACTCCTACGAGCAGTACTTC
TRBV27	TRBD2	TRBJ2-3	-	CASTEVAGSTDTQYF	TGTGCCAGCACAGAAGTAGCGGGGAGCACAGATACGCAGTATTTT
TRBV14	TRBD2	TRBJ2-3	-	CASSQDLTSGGTDTQYF	TGTGCCAGCAGCCAAGACCTCACTAGCGGGGGCACAGATACGCAGTATTTT
TRBV28	-	TRBJ2-2	-	CASSSAGSAGELFF	TGTGCCAGCAGCTCCGCGGGATCAGCCGGGGAGCTGTTTTTT
TRBV6-1	TRBD2	TRBJ2-7	once	CASSEVSSGNYEQYF	TGTGCCAGCAGTGAAGTGTCTAGCGGGAACTACGAGCAGTACTTC
TRBV18	TRBD1	TRBJ1-3	-	CASSPRTGDTGNTIYF	TGTGCCAGCTCACCGAGGACAGGGGATACCGGAAACACCATATATTTT